A single sample gave rise to the 26 T cell receptor beta chains below, sequenced in a study of T cell clonality in common variable immunodeficiency (dated by TCRdb to the mid-2010s). Receptors were amplified or captured by the immunoSEQ multiplex PCR assay. Held by TCRdb, this immuneACCESS table contains in-frame sequences only and omits some clones. Under half of the omission traces to an unresolved V gene where checked; the cause of the rest is unknown. This sample shows about 52,000 clones, and none of them turns up only once. Clones ranked in the top ten supply roughly 1.8% of the sample. The specimen sequenced was peripheral blood mononuclear cells. The receptors were gathered from a person aged 18 to 75 in good health.

This clone was recorded at least ten times. Read data end 3 residues before the CDR3 end; the end is taken from the germline J gene. The V and J genes are TRBV20-1 and TRBJ2-3; TRBD1 aligns across 9 bases. V was clipped by 4 bases and J by 4 bases; unmatched bases: 3. The CDR3 is 13 amino acids. Germline CDR1 and CDR2: DFQATT and SNEGSKA (reference sequence). The sequenced CDR3 bases are TGCAGTGCTAACAGGGGGCAGTCAGATACG. Protein product: CSANRGQSDT. From start to end, the CDR3 is CSANRGQSDTQYF.

To note about this clone: An end of the junction differs from the germline gene, which may be a read error. Coverage ceases 3 residues before the CDR3 finishes, and the germline J gene fills in the end. The chain combines TRBV7-9 with TRBJ1-2; no reliable D call. Germline V lookup: CDR1 SEHNR, CDR2 FQNEAQ (reference sequence). The CDR3 is 13 residues long. The CDR3 region is CAGSDGLIYGYTF. The sequenced part of the CDR3 DNA is TGTGCCGGCAGCGATGGACTCATCTATGGC.

This clone was counted many times. Sequencing ends 3 residues short of the CDR3 end; the germline J gene provides the rest. The chain uses TRBV7-8 and TRBJ2-1; 7 bases match TRBD1. The CDR3 has 16 amino acids. Germline V gene sequence: CDR1 SGHVS, CDR2 FQNEAQ. V lost 5 bases and J lost 4; bases outside the gene matches: 11. CDR3 bases read: TGTGCCAGCAGCCCTACAGACAGGGCCTCGTACAATGAG. The encoded protein is CASSPTDRASYNE. In full, the CDR3 reads CASSPTDRASYNEQFF.

Details on this clone: The CDR3 is cut off 3 residues early in the read; its end comes from the germline J gene. This chain uses TRBV5-3 with TRBJ2-3, with 16 bases identical to TRBD2. TRBV5-3 qualifies as an ORF whose function is uncertain. The J segment lost 1 base and the V segment lost 0 bases, leaving 11 bases of the junction unmatched. The CDR3 consists of 21 residues. This CDR3 reads CARSLGRLGLAGGWGTDTQYF. The sequenced part of the CDR3 DNA is TGTGCCAGAAGCTTGGGTCGGTTGGGACTAGCGGGGGGGTGGGGCACAGATACG.

This clone was recorded at least ten times. CDR3 loop: CASSPQMNTEAFF. CDR3 DNA (partial): TGTGCCAGCAGCCCTCAGATGAACACTGAA. The V call is TRBV7-6, the J call TRBJ1-1, with no clear D. With the read ending 3 residues before the CDR3 end, the germline J gene is used to fill in that end. V was pared by 5 bases and J by 0 bases, with 7 bases between. CDR1 and CDR2 (germline): SGHVS, FNYEAQ. The CDR3 is 13 residues long.

The table lists this clone with a few counts. The read is 3 residues too short to cover the CDR3 end, so that end is filled in from the germline J gene. The chain employs TRBV7-2 and TRBJ2-1; 12 nucleotides align to TRBD2. Losses at the gene ends were 5 bases for V and 6 bases for J; bases not matched to a gene: 5. Germline loops: CDR1 SGHTA, CDR2 FQGNSA. This CDR3 has 15 residues. The chain's CDR3 is CASSEGLAGTNEQFF. The DNA read from the CDR3 is TGTGCCAGCAGCGAAGGACTAGCGGGAACCAATGAG.

Regarding this clone: Relative to the germline gene, one junction end is altered; a read error may explain this. The CDR3 loop reads CASSPRGFAGTNTGELFF. The CDR3 DNA, read in part, is TGTGCTAGCAGCCCGAGGGGATTTGCGGGGACTAACACCGGGGAG. The J gene is TRBJ2-2, the V gene TRBV7-7; D may be TRBD2 (6 bases). The DNA ends 3 residues before the CDR3 does, and the rest of the CDR3 is filled in from the germline J gene. The V gene's germline CDR1 is SSHAT and CDR2 FNYEAQ (reference sequence). The CDR3 contains 18 residues.

In its sample, this clone was seen many times. The part of the CDR3 DNA that was read is TGTGCCAGCTCACCCGGACTAGCGGGATTGGGGACC. This sequence encodes CASSPGLAGLGT. The whole CDR3 sequence is CASSPGLAGLGTQYF. The chain uses TRBV18 and TRBJ2-5; 12 bases are shared with TRBD2. The CDR3 extends 3 residues past the end of the read, so its final part is completed from the germline J gene. Germline V CDR1 and CDR2: KGHSH, LQKENI. With 3 bases clipped from V and 7 bases from J, the junction kept 6 bases outside the gene matches. The CDR3 runs 15 residues.

At least ten counts were recorded for this clone. The CDR3 goes on 3 residues after the read ends, and that part is filled in from the germline J gene. The chain is built from TRBV7-3 and TRBJ2-3; 11 nucleotides match TRBD2. The CDR3 contains 18 residues. The germline CDR1 and CDR2 sequences are SGHTA and FQGTGA. V trimming: 1 base; J trimming: 0 bases; junction bases outside the gene matches: 6. The CDR3 bases that were read are TGTGCCAGCAGCTTAAGATCGACTAGCGGGACTAGCACAGATACG. Translation: CASSLRSTSGTSTDT. From start to end, the CDR3 is CASSLRSTSGTSTDTQYF.

Many counts were recorded for this clone. The read is 3 residues too short to cover the CDR3 end, so that end is filled in from the germline J gene. The gene calls are TRBV7-6 and TRBJ2-1; D is unresolved. V lost 2 bases and J 4 bases, leaving 12 bases between the germline ends. The CDR3 totals 15 residues. Germline V gene lookup returns CDR1 SGHVS and CDR2 FNYEAQ. The DNA read from the CDR3 is TGTGCCAGCAGCTTAAGCATGGTTAAATACAATGAG. It specifies CASSLSMVKYNE. The whole CDR3 protein reads CASSLSMVKYNEQFF. Full variable domain (outside the CDR3, taken from reference TRBV7-6 and TRBJ2-1): GAGVSQSPRYKVTKRGQDVALRCDPISGHVSLYWYRQALGQGPEFLTYFNYEAQQDKSGLPNDRFSAERPEGSISTLTIQRTEQRDSAMYRCASSLSMVKYNEQFFGPGTRLTVL.

In its sample, this clone was seen many times. Read coverage stops 3 residues before the CDR3 terminus; the germline J gene supplies the remainder. V is TRBV20-1 and J is TRBJ2-7, with no clear D. This CDR3 is 11 amino acids long. V dropped 0 bases and J dropped 6 bases, with 6 bases sitting between them. Germline CDR1 and CDR2: DFQATT and SNEGSKA (reference sequence). Partial CDR3 DNA: TGCAGTGCTAGAGAAAACTTCGAG. Its translation: CSARENFE. The CDR3 as a whole reads CSARENFEQYF.

This clone was seen many times. The observed sequence ends 3 residues before the CDR3 terminus, with the missing tail filled in from the germline J gene. This chain links TRBV7-2 with TRBJ1-5; possible D gene TRBD1, 6 bases. Germline loops: CDR1 SGHTA, CDR2 FQGNSA. V lost 5 bases and J lost 5, with 13 bases in between. This CDR3 is built from 14 residues. The DNA read from the CDR3 is TGTGCCAGCAGCCACACAGGGAACGATCAGCCC. This gives the protein CASSHTGNDQP. Given in full, the CDR3 is CASSHTGNDQPQHF.

This clone was counted ten times or more. From the germline J gene comes the end of the CDR3, since the read stops 3 residues before it. The chain combines TRBV30 with TRBJ2-3; no definite D call. Germline V gene lookup returns CDR1 GTSNPN and CDR2 SVGIG (reference sequence). The CDR3 loop spans 12 amino acids. The ends were cut back, 4 bases at V and 3 bases at J, with 8 bases in the middle. The CDR3 loop is CAWTEATDTQYF. The CDR3 DNA, read in part, is TGTGCCTGGACAGAGGCAACAGATACG.

This clone occurred many times. The read ends 3 residues before the CDR3 terminus; that terminus is restored from the germline J gene. The rearrangement uses TRBV6-1 and TRBJ2-2; possible D gene TRBD2, 5 bases. CDR1 is MNHNS, CDR2 SASEGT, per germline. The CDR3 spans 10 residues. This chain's CDR3 is CASSATRLFF. CDR3 DNA (partial): TGTGCCAGCAGTGCTACTAGG.

In this sample, this clone turned up many times. The read ends 3 residues early relative to the CDR3; the germline J gene fills the gap. The chain has TRBV19 and TRBJ2-7; a weak D match, TRBD1 (6 bases). The germline V and J ends were trimmed by 2 bases and 1 base, with 15 bases remaining between them. CDR1 is LNHDA, CDR2 SQIVND, per germline (reference sequence). The CDR3 extends over 16 amino acids. The CDR3 DNA, read in part, is TGTGCCAGTAGTATAAAGTCACAGGGTTGGTCCTACGAG. It encodes CASSIKSQGWSYE. The whole CDR3 sequence is CASSIKSQGWSYEQYF.

This clone occurred many times. The CDR3 end lies 3 residues beyond the end of the read and is filled in from the germline J gene. V usage is TRBV11-2 and J usage is TRBJ2-4, with D possibly being TRBD2 (5 bases). The CDR3 is made up of 12 amino acids. V was clipped by 5 bases and J by 8 bases, with 10 bases between them. The germline V gene has CDR1 SGHAT and CDR2 FQNNGV. CDR3 amino acids: CASSTLGHIQYF. CDR3 DNA, as far as it was read: TGTGCCAGCAGCACACTAGGTCACATT.

This clone was counted many times. A junction boundary mismatches the germline segment, possibly from a read error. This specimen includes other DNA sequences encoding the same CDR3. This CDR3 reads CASSQDPTAGGYEQYF. The DNA read from the CDR3 is TGCGCCAGCAGCCAAGACCCCACAGCGGGGGGCTACGAG. The chain is built from TRBV4-2 and TRBJ2-7; 9 positions agree with TRBD2. The CDR3 is cut off 3 residues early in the read; its end comes from the germline J gene. This CDR3 has 16 residues. Germline CDR1 is LGHNA and CDR2 is YNFKEQ.

This clone appeared many times. Read sequence stops 3 residues before the CDR3 end, and the germline J gene provides the missing end. This chain links TRBV14 with TRBJ2-1; 10 bases are shared with TRBD2. Trimming took 4 bases from V and 4 from J; bases not matched to a gene: 4. The CDR3 length is 15 residues. Germline-derived CDR1 and CDR2 are SGHDN and FVKESK. Partial CDR3 DNA: TGTGCCAGCAGCCCCCCACTAGCGGGGTACAATGAG. Its protein product is CASSPPLAGYNE. The whole CDR3 sequence reads CASSPPLAGYNEQFF. Full variable domain (remainder filled in from reference TRBV14 and TRBJ2-1): EAGVTQFPSHSVIEKGQTVTLRCDPISGHDNLYWYRRVMGKEIKFLLHFVKESKQDESGMPNNRFLAERTGGTYSTLKVQPAELEDSGVYFCASSPPLAGYNEQFFGPGTRLTVL.

This clone was seen a handful of times. The read comes to an end 3 residues before the CDR3 does, leaving the germline J gene to fill in the end. V usage is TRBV20-1 and J usage is TRBJ1-5, with 7 bases matching TRBD1. This CDR3 contains 14 residues. Germline V gene sequence: CDR1 DFQATT, CDR2 SNEGSKA (reference sequence). V shed 3 bases and J 3 bases; nucleotides not matched to a gene: 5. Here the CDR3 reads CSASSTGDNQPQHF. The CDR3 DNA, read in part, is TGCAGTGCTAGTAGTACAGGGGACAATCAGCCC.

This clone was seen at least ten times. The read halts 3 residues ahead of the CDR3 end, with the missing end drawn from the germline J gene. V gene TRBV7-6 combines with J gene TRBJ2-3; 10 bases are a match to TRBD2. This CDR3 has 14 amino acids. Germline CDR1 is SGHVS and CDR2 is FNYEAQ. The ends lost 3 bases at V and 6 bases at J; junction bases unmatched: 3. Incomplete CDR3 DNA: TGTGCCAGCAGCTTGAGCGGGAGGGACGATACG. Protein: CASSLSGRDDT. The CDR3, in full, reads CASSLSGRDDTQYF.

This clone was counted many times. The sequenced CDR3 bases are TGTGCCAGCACTCTAGACAGGATCGGGGAG. Translation gives CASTLDRIGE. The full CDR3 reads CASTLDRIGELFF. The V and J genes are TRBV6-2 or TRBV6-3 and TRBJ2-2; D might be TRBD1 (6 bases). The read finishes 3 residues shy of the CDR3 end, and the germline J gene is used to complete it. Germline CDR1 MNHEY, CDR2 SVGEGT. The CDR3 contains 13 residues. V was shortened by 7 bases and J by 7 bases, with 13 bases between the two germline ends.

This clone was recorded a few times. Read data end 3 residues before the CDR3 end; the end is taken from the germline J gene. The chain has TRBV6-1 and TRBJ2-3; D unclear. Germline lookup yields CDR1 MNHNS and CDR2 SASEGT. The CDR3 covers 16 residues. The CDR3 here is CASSEVISPLQETQYF. The part of the CDR3 DNA that was read is TGTGCCAGCAGTGAAGTTATATCACCATTACAAGAGACG.

This clone appeared many times. The read ends 3 residues before the CDR3 terminus; that terminus is restored from the germline J gene. This chain joins TRBV19 and TRBJ2-7; TRBD2 is a possible D gene (6 bases). Germline values: CDR1 LNHDA, CDR2 SQIVND (reference sequence). This CDR3 is built from 14 residues. V lost 7 bases to trimming and J lost 4 bases, with 17 bases between them. The DNA read from the CDR3 is TGTGCCAGTACCCCTGGAGGGAAGGGGTACGAG. Amino acids: CASTPGGKGYE. The entire CDR3 protein is CASTPGGKGYEQYF.

This clone occurred a few times. The CDR3 sequence: CASRTPPQIINEQFF. CDR3 bases read: TGTGCCAGCAGGACACCCCCCCAAATAATCAATGAG. The rearrangement joins TRBV7-9 to TRBJ2-1; D is undetermined. The read gets to within 3 residues of the CDR3 end, and the germline J gene fills in the rest. Germline CDR1 is SEHNR and CDR2 is FQNEAQ (reference sequence). V dropped 6 bases and J dropped 6 bases, with 18 bases sitting between them. The CDR3 loop spans 15 amino acids.

As regards this clone: With the read ending 3 residues before the CDR3 end, the germline J gene is used to fill in that end. This rearrangement joins TRBV18 to TRBJ2-4, with 9 bases identical to TRBD1. CDR3 length equals 14 residues. Germline V gene sequence: CDR1 KGHSH, CDR2 LQKENI. The DNA read from the CDR3 is TGTGCCAGCTCACCACCGCGGGACAGGGACGGT. Protein product: CASSPPRDRDG. The complete CDR3 reads CASSPPRDRDGQYF.

Details on this clone: The observed sequence ends 3 residues before the CDR3 terminus, with the missing tail filled in from the germline J gene. The V call is TRBV19, the J call TRBJ1-1; D possibly corresponds to TRBD1 (6 bases). Germline CDR1 is LNHDA and CDR2 is SQIVND (reference sequence). The CDR3 is 12 amino acids. CDR3 amino acids: CASSMVGGEAFF. Partial CDR3 DNA: TGTGCCAGTAGTATGGTAGGGGGAGAG.